Below, 30 T cell receptor beta chains from the same sample are listed, as sequenced in a study of cytomegalovirus exposure and HLA in healthy donors. 60 Vbeta and 13 Jbeta primers were used in PCR. The protocol was immunoSEQ multiplex PCR, while the TCRdb copy is restricted to in-frame clones and leaves out a portion. The data hold roughly 200,000 clones, with 75% to 90% observed a single time. Source material: PBMCs. The receptors stem from a woman aged 25 to 39 in good health and CMV-seronegative.

This chain uses TRBV6-1 with TRBJ1-3, with a weak D call TRBD1 (6 bases). The V gene lost 4 bases and the J gene lost 0 bases, with 13 bases spanning the gap. This CDR3 has 16 amino acids. Germline CDR1 and CDR2: MNHNS and SASEGT. The CDR3 protein is CASSVRTGSSGNTIYF. As DNA, the CDR3 is TGTGCCAGCAGTGTTCGAACAGGGAGCTCTGGAAACACCATATATTTT.

In nucleotides, the CDR3 is TGTGCCAGCGGGGGACACACAGATACGCAGTATTTT. It is translated as CASGGHTDTQYF. The chain employs TRBV6-6 and TRBJ2-3; a weak D match, TRBD1 (6 bases). V was clipped by 8 bases and J by 2 bases, with 8 bases between them. From germline, CDR1 is MNHNY and CDR2 SVGAGI (reference sequence). The CDR3 totals 12 residues.

The V call is TRBV27, the J call TRBJ2-7, with 11 bases aligning to TRBD2. With V trimmed by 5 bases and J by 3 bases, 6 bases remained unmatched. The CDR3 runs to 15 residues. Germline V gene data show CDR1 as MNHEY and CDR2 as SMNVEV (reference sequence). CDR3 in DNA: TGTGCCAGCAGTCTGACTAGCGGGGAAGACTACGAGCAGTACTTC. This sequence encodes CASSLTSGEDYEQYF.

V and J are TRBV25-1 and TRBJ2-1; the match to TRBD2 covers 11 bases. The germline V gene encodes CDR1 MGHDK and CDR2 SYGVNS. The CDR3 consists of 17 residues. V lost 4 bases, J lost 0 bases, and 5 bases stayed unmatched. CDR3 region: CASSGISGGASYNEQFF. The CDR3, as DNA: TGTGCCAGCAGTGGGATTAGCGGGGGGGCCTCCTACAATGAGCAGTTCTTC.

The chain has TRBV30 and TRBJ2-1; D possibly corresponds to TRBD2 (5 bases). Germline V gives CDR1 GTSNPN, CDR2 SVGIG (reference sequence). This CDR3 contains 13 residues. The V and J ends lost 1 base and 6 bases respectively, with 10 bases between them. The CDR3 loop is CAWSGLAFNEQFF. DNA for the CDR3: TGTGCCTGGAGTGGGCTAGCCTTCAATGAGCAGTTCTTC. The variable domain in full, completed from reference TRBV30 and TRBJ2-1, reads SQTIHQWPATLVQPVGSPLSLECTVEGTSNPNLYWYRQAAGRGLQLLFYSVGIGQISSEVPQNLSASRPQDRQFILSSKKLLLSDSGFYLCAWSGLAFNEQFFGPGTRLTVL.

V is TRBV2 and J is TRBJ2-2; D gene ambiguous. The germline V gene has CDR1 SNHLY and CDR2 FYNNEI. This CDR3 region has 14 residues. Between the trimmed V and J ends, which lost 0 bases and 5 bases, there was a span of 7 bases. This CDR3 is CASSEALRTGELFF. CDR3 bases: TGTGCCAGCAGTGAAGCGCTCCGGACCGGGGAGCTGTTTTTT.

This chain uses TRBV25-1 with TRBJ1-2; TRBD1 matches 11 bases. The V and J ends lost 4 bases and 4 bases, in that order; junction bases with no gene match: 2. CDR3 length: 14 residues. Germline-derived CDR1 and CDR2 are MGHDK and SYGVNS. The DNA for the CDR3 is TGTGCCAGCAGTGGGACAGGGGGCTTCTATGGCTACACCTTC. Translating it yields CASSGTGGFYGYTF.

The rearrangement links TRBV5-1 to TRBJ1-1; 7 nucleotides agree with TRBD1. Germline loops: CDR1 SGHRS, CDR2 YFSETQ. There are 14 residues in the CDR3. With V trimmed by 4 bases and J by 2 bases, 5 bases remained unmatched. CDR3 bases: TGCGCCAGCAGCATCTCAGGGGGAAACACTGAAGCTTTCTTT. It codes for CASSISGGNTEAFF.

The chain couples TRBV7-3 to TRBJ2-2; D call uncertain. The germline V gene has CDR1 SGHTA and CDR2 FQGTGA. The CDR3 runs to 13 residues. V gave up 4 bases and J gave up 2 bases, with 5 bases separating them. In nucleotides, the CDR3 is TGTGCCAGCAGCTCCTCTAACACCGGGGAGCTGTTTTTT. Its translation: CASSSSNTGELFF.

This chain connects TRBV2 to TRBJ2-4; D unclear. V was pared by 6 bases and J by 0 bases, with 6 bases between. The CDR3 totals 13 residues. Germline loops: CDR1 SNHLY, CDR2 FYNNEI. CDR3 residues: CASRLLAKNIQYF. The DNA for the CDR3 is TGTGCCAGCAGGCTACTAGCCAAAAACATTCAGTACTTC.

This chain uses TRBV6-1 with TRBJ2-1; TRBD1 agrees at 7 bases. Germline V CDR1 and CDR2: MNHNS, SASEGT. The CDR3 loop spans 14 amino acids. V lost 7 bases to trimming and J lost 9 bases; unmatched junction nucleotides: 12. Here the CDR3 reads CASIKGAPGGEQFF. For the CDR3, the DNA is TGTGCCAGCATCAAAGGGGCCCCAGGGGGTGAGCAGTTCTTC.

V and J are TRBV28 and TRBJ2-7; D is unclear. This CDR3 is 11 amino acids long. The germline V gene encodes CDR1 MDHEN and CDR2 SYDVKM. Trimming took off 9 bases at V and 3 bases at J, with 9 bases between the two ends. The CDR3 sequence is CASAYNYEQYF. In DNA form, the CDR3 reads TGTGCCAGTGCCTATAACTACGAGCAGTACTTC.

V is TRBV6-6 and J is TRBJ2-2; maybe TRBD1 (5 bases). The CDR3 covers 14 residues. CDR1 is MNHNY, CDR2 SVGAGI, per germline (reference sequence). Trimming left V 7 bases short and J 2 bases short, with 11 bases between. The CDR3 nucleotides are TGTGCCAGCATATCGACAGCCAACACCGGGGAGCTGTTTTTT. This translates into CASISTANTGELFF.

This chain links TRBV7-9 with TRBJ1-1; 9 nucleotides match TRBD1. Germline V gives CDR1 SEHNR, CDR2 FQNEAQ (reference sequence). The CDR3 totals 15 residues. Trimming removed 3 bases from V and 5 bases from J; junction bases left unmatched: 7. CDR3 in DNA: TGTGCCAGCAGCTTGGCCTATGGGACAGGGACTGAAGCTTTCTTT. Protein: CASSLAYGTGTEAFF.

This rearrangement joins TRBV29-1 to TRBJ2-7; 9 bases map to TRBD1. Trimming cost V 5 bases and J 5 bases; bases outside gene matches: 4. The CDR3 runs 12 residues. Germline CDR1 SQVTM, CDR2 ANQGSEA. The CDR3 is CSVTGQGHEQYF. The CDR3 DNA sequence: TGCAGCGTTACGGGACAGGGTCACGAGCAGTACTTC.

The chain uses TRBV5-1 and TRBJ2-1; 14 nucleotides agree with TRBD2. Germline V gene lookup returns CDR1 SGHRS and CDR2 YFSETQ. The junction had 11 bases not matched to a gene; V was cut back by 4 bases and J by 5 bases. The CDR3 is 18 amino acids. CDR3 coding DNA: TGCGCCAGCAGCAAGGTTGGGACTAGCGGGAGCCTCAACAATGAGCAGTTCTTC. This gives the protein CASSKVGTSGSLNNEQFF.

The CDR3 DNA reads TGTGCCAGTAGACATTTTTTCGGAGGTGTCAATCAGCCCCAGCATTTT. Translation: CASRHFFGGVNQPQHF. This chain uses TRBV19 with TRBJ1-5; D is undetermined. From germline, CDR1 is LNHDA and CDR2 SQIVND (reference sequence). CDR3 length equals 16 residues. Trimming took off 6 bases at V and 3 bases at J, with 18 bases between the two ends.

J is TRBJ2-7 and V is TRBV19; possibly TRBD1 for D (6 bases). Germline loops: CDR1 LNHDA, CDR2 SQIVND (reference sequence). V lost 5 bases to trimming and J lost 7 bases, with 18 bases between them. The CDR3 consists of 14 residues. The CDR3 DNA follows: TGTGCCAGTAGTCCCCAGCCAGGGGCTGGGGAGCAGTACTTC. Residues: CASSPQPGAGEQYF.

The chain employs TRBV7-2 and TRBJ1-5; no reliable D call. V lost 1 base to trimming and J lost 2 bases, with 9 bases between them. Germline V gives CDR1 SGHTA, CDR2 FQGNSA. The CDR3 loop spans 15 amino acids. In DNA form, the CDR3 reads TGTGCCAGCAGCTTAGGGCGGGCGGGCAATCAGCCCCAGCATTTT. Its translation is CASSLGRAGNQPQHF. Based on the CDR3 plus reference TRBV7-2 and TRBJ1-5, the full variable domain is GAGVSQSPSNKVTEKGKDVELRCDPISGHTALYWYRQSLGQGLEFLIYFQGNSAPDKSGLPSDRFSAERTGGSVSTLTIQRTQQEDSAVYLCASSLGRAGNQPQHFGDGTRLSIL.

The genes are TRBV28 and TRBJ2-1, with a possible D match to TRBD2 (5 bases). The CDR3 totals 14 residues. V was shortened by 2 bases and J by 2 bases, with 7 bases between the two germline ends. Per germline, CDR1 MDHEN and CDR2 SYDVKM. The CDR3 region has the DNA TGTGCCAGCAGTTTAGGCGGGCCCTACAATGAGCAGTTCTTC. It encodes CASSLGGPYNEQFF. The entire variable domain, with the rest obtained from reference TRBV28 and TRBJ2-1, is as follows: DVKVTQSSRYLVKRTGEKVFLECVQDMDHENMFWYRQDPGLGLRLIYFSYDVKMKEKGDIPEGYSVSREKKERFSLILESASTNQTSMYLCASSLGGPYNEQFFGPGTRLTVL.

The rearrangement uses TRBV28 and TRBJ2-5, with unresolved D. The CDR3 extends over 15 amino acids. Trimming stripped 2 bases from V and 0 bases from J, with 10 bases between. Per germline, CDR1 MDHEN and CDR2 SYDVKM. CDR3 coding DNA: TGTGCCAGCAGTTTAAGGCAGGCCTACCAAGAGACCCAGTACTTC. Amino acid sequence: CASSLRQAYQETQYF.

This chain uses TRBV6-1 with TRBJ2-7; D is possibly TRBD2 (6 bases). The CDR3 contains 15 residues. Germline-derived CDR1 and CDR2 are MNHNS and SASEGT. Between the trimmed V and J ends, which lost 4 bases and 5 bases, there was a span of 18 bases. CDR3: CASSAPGPRRDEQYF. DNA for the CDR3: TGTGCCAGCAGTGCCCCGGGACCGAGGAGGGACGAGCAGTACTTC.

This clone has only a few counts. V usage is TRBV5-5 and J usage is TRBJ1-4; D gene ambiguous. This CDR3 has 13 residues. Germline-derived CDR1 and CDR2 are SGHKS and YYEKEE (reference sequence). V shed 5 bases and J shed 8 bases, with 13 bases lying between them. The CDR3 nucleotides are TGTGCCAGCAGGCCCAGCGCGGGGGAAAAACTGTTTTTT. It encodes CASRPSAGEKLFF.

The genes are TRBV27 and TRBJ1-2, with TRBD1 identical over 8 bases. Germline loops: CDR1 MNHEY, CDR2 SMNVEV (reference sequence). Trimming took 5 bases from V and 4 from J; bases not matched to a gene: 9. This CDR3 has 15 amino acids. CDR3 amino acids: CASSTMRQGFYGYTF. For the CDR3, the DNA is TGTGCCAGCAGTACGATGAGACAGGGGTTCTATGGCTACACCTTC.

This chain links TRBV2 with TRBJ2-1; maybe TRBD1 (5 bases). Germline CDR1 and CDR2: SNHLY and FYNNEI. The V gene lost 3 bases and the J gene lost 10 bases, with 10 bases spanning the gap. The CDR3 is 12 residues long. CDR3 in amino acids: CASSDRVGEQFF. CDR3 DNA: TGTGCCAGCAGTGACAGGGTTGGGGAGCAGTTCTTC.

CDR3: CASSSTREETQYF. For the CDR3, the DNA is TGTGCCAGCAGCTCGACTAGGGAAGAGACCCAGTACTTC. The chain links TRBV7-3 to TRBJ2-5, with D possibly being TRBD2 (6 bases). Germline loops: CDR1 SGHTA, CDR2 FQGTGA. V dropped 4 bases and J dropped 3 bases, with 9 bases sitting between them. The CDR3 consists of 13 residues. Combining the CDR3 with reference TRBV7-3 and TRBJ2-5 gives the whole variable domain GAGVSQTPSNKVTEKGKYVELRCDPISGHTALYWYRQSLGQGPEFLIYFQGTGAADDSGLPNDRFFAVRPEGSVSTLKIQRTERGDSAVYLCASSSTREETQYFGPGTRLLVL.

CDR3 sequence reads: CASSLGLNTDTQYF. CDR3 coding DNA: TGTGCCAGCAGCCTGGGACTTAACACAGATACGCAGTATTTT. J is TRBJ2-3 and V is TRBV11-2; D is possibly TRBD2 (6 bases). The CDR3 extends over 14 amino acids. From germline, CDR1 is SGHAT and CDR2 FQNNGV. V lost 5 bases and J 2 bases, leaving 11 bases between the germline ends.

The chain carries TRBV5-1 and TRBJ2-3; 7 positions match TRBD2. The CDR3 is 14 amino acids. J gave up 6 bases and V 4 bases, and 8 bases lay outside the gene matches. The germline CDR1 and CDR2 sequences are SGHRS and YFSETQ. Here the CDR3 reads CASSPQRGGDTQYF. CDR3 coding DNA: TGCGCCAGCAGCCCACAGCGGGGCGGCGATACGCAGTATTTT.

The V gene is TRBV5-1, the J gene TRBJ2-1, with 7 bases fitting TRBD2. The V gene end was trimmed by 7 bases and the J gene end by 4 bases; junction bases not matched to a gene: 8. From germline, CDR1 is SGHRS and CDR2 YFSETQ. CDR3 length equals 14 residues. CDR3 loop: CASAPIGGYNEQFF. The CDR3 DNA sequence: TGCGCCAGCGCACCCATCGGGGGGTACAATGAGCAGTTCTTC.

The genes are TRBV28 and TRBJ1-2; 7 bases map to TRBD1. Looked up from germline, CDR1 is MDHEN and CDR2 is SYDVKM. CDR3 length: 15 amino acids. Trimming took 5 bases from V and 5 from J; bases not matched to a gene: 11. The CDR3 nucleotides read TGTGCCAGCAGTCCATCGGACAGGACAACTTATGGCTACACCTTC. It encodes CASSPSDRTTYGYTF.